These T cell receptor beta chains were read from a single sample in a study of blood T cell repertoires in COVID-19. The assay was immunoSEQ multiplex PCR, and TCRdb's table has in-frame clones only and misses some. This table holds 170,000 or so clones, more than 75% found once. The sample comprised PBMCs or T cells enriched from blood (not recorded which). All receptors derive from a woman between 50 and 59 years old who had recovered from COVID-19. Each CDR3 is given with its conserved first and last residue. The D gene is left open where the match is weak. Where a row states a size, it is once, few, many or the class of an expanded clone; other rows omit it.

cdr3_nt | cdr3_aa | v_call | clone_size | j_call | d_call
TGTGCCAGCAGCTTATACTCGGGTGGGGAGCAGTACTTC | CASSLYSGGEQYF | TRBV7-9 | . | TRBJ2-7 | .
TGTGCCAGCAGACATTCGGGACAGGGCAACGAGCAGTACTTC | CASRHSGQGNEQYF | TRBV25-1 | . | TRBJ2-7 | TRBD1
TGTGCCAGCAGCGATCTGACAGGGATCTCCTACGAGCAGTACTTC | CASSDLTGISYEQYF | TRBV11-2 | . | TRBJ2-7 | TRBD1
TGTGCCAGCAGTGAGGAAGCGGGAGGCTACACCTTC | CASSEEAGGYTF | TRBV2 | once | TRBJ1-2 | .
TGTGCCAGCAGTTACCGGGGACAGAACCAAGAGACCCAGTACTTC | CASSYRGQNQETQYF | TRBV6-5 | once | TRBJ2-5 | TRBD1
TGTGCCAGCAGCTTAGGTCGCGGCGGTTCAGATACGCAGTATTTT | CASSLGRGGSDTQYF | TRBV7-3 | . | TRBJ2-3 | .
TGTGCCAGCAGCCCCAGACTAGCGGGATCCTACGAGCAGTACTTC | CASSPRLAGSYEQYF | TRBV3-1/TRBV3-2 | . | TRBJ2-7 | TRBD2
TGTGCCAGCAATAGACAGGGGCGGACTGAAGCTTTCTTT | CASNRQGRTEAFF | TRBV11-2 | . | TRBJ1-1 | TRBD1
TGTGCCAGCACCCACCCGACAGGGGGAGACTATGGCTACACCTTC | CASTHPTGGDYGYTF | TRBV6-5 | . | TRBJ1-2 | TRBD1
TGTGCCAGCAGTCTACAGGGATCCTACCAAGAGACCCAGTACTTC | CASSLQGSYQETQYF | TRBV2 | . | TRBJ2-5 | .
TGTGCCAGCAGCCGCCTAGTAGCGGGACAAAGTAATGAGCAGTTCTTC | CASSRLVAGQSNEQFF | TRBV14 | . | TRBJ2-1 | TRBD2
TGTGCCAGCAGGGAGGGGATGAACACTGAAGCTTTCTTT | CASREGMNTEAFF | TRBV27 | . | TRBJ1-1 | .
TGTGCCAGCAGCTCGGACAGGGCCAATTCACCCCTCCACTTT | CASSSDRANSPLHF | TRBV13 | . | TRBJ1-6 | TRBD1
TGTGCCAGCAGCTTGGTTGTGACTAGCGGGTACTCCTACGAGCAGTACTTC | CASSLVVTSGYSYEQYF | TRBV5-8 | . | TRBJ2-7 | TRBD2
TGTGCCAGCAGCCTATGGGGGCAGGGACATCAGCCCCAGCATTTT | CASSLWGQGHQPQHF | TRBV28 | . | TRBJ1-5 | .
TGTGCCAGCAGTCCCGGCGTAGGGGGAAGCACAGATACGCAGTATTTT | CASSPGVGGSTDTQYF | TRBV25-1 | . | TRBJ2-3 | .
TGTGCCACCAGCAAACCGGGTACCTCCTACGAGCAGTACTTC | CATSKPGTSYEQYF | TRBV15 | . | TRBJ2-7 | .
TGCGCCAGCAGCATGGCAGGTTCCTCCTACAATGAGCAGTTCTTC | CASSMAGSSYNEQFF | TRBV5-1 | once | TRBJ2-1 | .
TGTGCCAGTAGTATCGGACACACGAACACTGAAGCTTTCTTT | CASSIGHTNTEAFF | TRBV19 | . | TRBJ1-1 | .
TGTGCCAGCAGCCAGGGGCCCAATCCCCCCATATATTTT | CASSQGPNPPIYF | TRBV11-2 | . | TRBJ1-3 | .
TGTGCCAGCTCGAGCCCCTTTAGCAATCAGCCCCAGCATTTT | CASSSPFSNQPQHF | TRBV2 | . | TRBJ1-5 | .
TGTGCCAGCAGACCAAAGGGGGCCACTGAAGCTTTCTTT | CASRPKGATEAFF | TRBV3-1/TRBV3-2 | many | TRBJ1-1 | TRBD1
TGTGCCAGCAGTTACATGCGGGGAGGTTCACCCCTCCACTTT | CASSYMRGGSPLHF | TRBV6-5 | . | TRBJ1-6 | .
TGTGCCAGCAGCCCCACCTGGTCGGTAGAGACCCAGTACTTC | CASSPTWSVETQYF | TRBV7-9 | . | TRBJ2-5 | .
TGCGCCAGCAGCCAAGATTCTGCAGGGGGCGGCTATGGCTACACCTTC | CASSQDSAGGGYGYTF | TRBV4-3 | . | TRBJ1-2 | TRBD1
TGTGCCAGCAGTTTAAGTGCCAGGACAGATACGCAGTATTTT | CASSLSARTDTQYF | TRBV28 | . | TRBJ2-3 | .
TGCGCCAGCAGCTACGGACAGGGGATAGGCGGGGAGCTGTTTTTT | CASSYGQGIGGELFF | TRBV5-1 | . | TRBJ2-2 | TRBD1
TGTGCCACCAGCAGAAGTAGGGGGCTGAGTGAAAAACTGTTTTTT | CATSRSRGLSEKLFF | TRBV15 | . | TRBJ1-4 | TRBD1
TGTGCCAGCAGTCTTTATGGAGCGGGAGAGGTGAAGCGTGAGCAGTTCTTC | CASSLYGAGEVKREQFF | TRBV6-6 | . | TRBJ2-1 | TRBD2
TGTGCCAGCTCTCCTGGACAGGGGCGGATTGATGGCTACACCTTC | CASSPGQGRIDGYTF | TRBV18 | . | TRBJ1-2 | TRBD1
TGTGCCAGCAAGGGGCTGAACAATGAGCAGTTCTTC | CASKGLNNEQFF | TRBV2 | . | TRBJ2-1 | .
TGCAGCGTTGAACAGGGTTACAATGAGCAGTTCTTC | CSVEQGYNEQFF | TRBV29-1 | once | TRBJ2-1 | .
TGTGCCAGCTCACCGACAGGGGACGACTATGGCTACACCTTC | CASSPTGDDYGYTF | TRBV18 | . | TRBJ1-2 | TRBD1